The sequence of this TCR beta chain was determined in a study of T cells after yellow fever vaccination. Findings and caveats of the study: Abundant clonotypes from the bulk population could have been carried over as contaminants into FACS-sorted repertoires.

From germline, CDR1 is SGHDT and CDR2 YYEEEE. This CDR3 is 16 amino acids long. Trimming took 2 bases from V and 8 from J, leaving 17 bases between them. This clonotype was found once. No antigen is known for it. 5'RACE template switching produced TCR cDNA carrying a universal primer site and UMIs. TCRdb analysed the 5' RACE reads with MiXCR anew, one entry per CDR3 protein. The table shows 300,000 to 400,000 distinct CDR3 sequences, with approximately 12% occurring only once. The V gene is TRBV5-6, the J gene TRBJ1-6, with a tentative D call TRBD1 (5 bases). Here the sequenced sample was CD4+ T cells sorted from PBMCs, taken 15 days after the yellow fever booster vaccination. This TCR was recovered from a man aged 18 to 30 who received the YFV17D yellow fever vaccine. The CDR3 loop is CASSFVGGNPYSPLHF. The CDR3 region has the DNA TGTGCCAGCAGCTTTGTCGGGGGAAACCCTTATTCACCCCTCCACTTT.